A selection of T cell receptor beta chains follows, all from one sample in a study of blood T cells in healthy people across ages. TCRdb called the 5' RACE reads again in MiXCR, with one record for every CDR3 protein. The sample consists of approximately 830,000 distinct CDR3 sequences, 55% to 65% of them appearing once. Sequencing was carried out using blood. The receptors were sampled from a man younger than 40 in good health. Both conserved end residues are part of each CDR3. The D gene is left open where the match is weak. Clone sizes are given selectively: once, few, many, or a class where the clone is expanded.

j_call: TRBJ1-2; d_call: -; v_call: TRBV9; clone_size: few; cdr3_nt: TGTGCCAGCAGCCGGGCAGGGAACTATGGCTACACCTTC; cdr3_aa: CASSRAGNYGYTF
j_call: TRBJ2-3; d_call: -; v_call: TRBV5-6; clone_size: -; cdr3_nt: TGTGCCAGCAGCTTGGAGTTTTTGACCGAGCGCACAGATACGCAGTATTTT; cdr3_aa: CASSLEFLTERTDTQYF
j_call: TRBJ2-3; d_call: TRBD2; v_call: TRBV6-2/TRBV6-3; clone_size: -; cdr3_nt: TGTGCCAGCAGTCAAGGACTAGCGGGGCCAGATACGCAGTATTTT; cdr3_aa: CASSQGLAGPDTQYF
j_call: TRBJ2-5; d_call: -; v_call: TRBV29-1; clone_size: -; cdr3_nt: TGCAGCGTTGAAGTTATGGGAACCGAGACCCAGTACTTC; cdr3_aa: CSVEVMGTETQYF
j_call: TRBJ2-1; d_call: TRBD2; v_call: TRBV5-1; clone_size: -; cdr3_nt: TGCGCCAGCAGCTTGTCTAGCGGGGGGGCCTACAATGAGCAGTTCTTC; cdr3_aa: CASSLSSGGAYNEQFF
j_call: TRBJ2-1; d_call: TRBD1; v_call: TRBV9; clone_size: few; cdr3_nt: TGTGCCAGCAATCCAGGGACAGGGTTGTATGAGCAGTTCTTC; cdr3_aa: CASNPGTGLYEQFF
j_call: TRBJ2-7; d_call: -; v_call: TRBV5-1; clone_size: -; cdr3_nt: TGCGCCAGCAGCTTGGAGCATCAGGACGAGCAGTACTTC; cdr3_aa: CASSLEHQDEQYF
j_call: TRBJ2-7; d_call: -; v_call: TRBV12-3/TRBV12-4; clone_size: few; cdr3_nt: TGTGCCAGCAGACCCTTTGCGAGGGCGGACGAGCAGTACTTC; cdr3_aa: CASRPFARADEQYF
j_call: TRBJ1-4; d_call: -; v_call: TRBV29-1; clone_size: -; cdr3_nt: TGCAGCGTTACCGCAGGGACAACTAATGAAAAACTGTTTTTT; cdr3_aa: CSVTAGTTNEKLFF
j_call: TRBJ2-3; d_call: TRBD2; v_call: TRBV4-2; clone_size: -; cdr3_nt: TGTGCCAGCAGCCAAGGGACTAGCGGGGTTCCAGATACGCAGTATTTT; cdr3_aa: CASSQGTSGVPDTQYF
j_call: TRBJ2-7; d_call: TRBD2; v_call: TRBV20-1; clone_size: many; cdr3_nt: TGCAGTGCTCCCGGGGTAGCGGGGGTGTACGAGCAGTACTTC; cdr3_aa: CSAPGVAGVYEQYF
j_call: TRBJ2-1; d_call: TRBD2; v_call: TRBV2; clone_size: -; cdr3_nt: TGTGCCAGCAATATAGCGGGGTCCTACAATGAGCAGTTCTTC; cdr3_aa: CASNIAGSYNEQFF
j_call: TRBJ2-5; d_call: -; v_call: TRBV12-3/TRBV12-4; clone_size: few; cdr3_nt: TGTGCCAGCGGTCCGGACAGACCTCAAGAGACCCAGTACTTC; cdr3_aa: CASGPDRPQETQYF
j_call: TRBJ2-3; d_call: -; v_call: TRBV6-1; clone_size: -; cdr3_nt: TGTGCCGGCAGTGAAGTGGACGCAGCAGATACGCAGTATTTT; cdr3_aa: CAGSEVDAADTQYF
j_call: TRBJ1-2; d_call: -; v_call: TRBV20-1; clone_size: -; cdr3_nt: TGCAGTGCTAGAGAAGGGTGGGGCTATGGCTACACCTTC; cdr3_aa: CSAREGWGYGYTF
j_call: TRBJ1-4; d_call: TRBD1; v_call: TRBV28; clone_size: -; cdr3_nt: TGTGCCAGCAGTCCGTCGGGACAGGCAAATGAAAAACTGTTTTTT; cdr3_aa: CASSPSGQANEKLFF
j_call: TRBJ2-5; d_call: TRBD2; v_call: TRBV7-9; clone_size: -; cdr3_nt: TGTGCCAGCAGCTCGTTCAGCGGGGGTGGTGAGACCCAGTACTTC; cdr3_aa: CASSSFSGGGETQYF
j_call: TRBJ1-6; d_call: TRBD1; v_call: TRBV6-2/TRBV6-3; clone_size: -; cdr3_nt: TGTGCCAGCACGGGACAGCTGAATTCACCCCTCCACTTT; cdr3_aa: CASTGQLNSPLHF
j_call: TRBJ1-1; d_call: -; v_call: TRBV7-9; clone_size: -; cdr3_nt: TGTGCCAGCAGCTTAATGGGGGCTATCACTGAAGCTTTCTTT; cdr3_aa: CASSLMGAITEAFF
j_call: TRBJ2-1; d_call: TRBD2; v_call: TRBV7-2; clone_size: once; cdr3_nt: TGTGCCAGCAGCTTAGTGGGGTCGGCGGGGGGGACCTACAATGAGCAGTTCTTC; cdr3_aa: CASSLVGSAGGTYNEQFF
j_call: TRBJ2-1; d_call: -; v_call: TRBV27; clone_size: -; cdr3_nt: TGTGCCAGCAGTTTATTAGGGCACAATGAGCAGTTCTTC; cdr3_aa: CASSLLGHNEQFF
j_call: TRBJ2-1; d_call: -; v_call: TRBV4-1; clone_size: -; cdr3_nt: TGCGCCAGCAGCCCCAGCCGACAGGGAGGTTACAATGAGCAGTTCTTC; cdr3_aa: CASSPSRQGGYNEQFF
j_call: TRBJ2-5; d_call: TRBD1; v_call: TRBV7-2; clone_size: many; cdr3_nt: TGTGCCAGCAACCCACAGGGGGCAAAGACCCAGTACTTC; cdr3_aa: CASNPQGAKTQYF
j_call: TRBJ2-3; d_call: -; v_call: TRBV7-2; clone_size: -; cdr3_nt: TGTGCCAGCAGCTTAGGGATACACACAGATACGCAGTATTTT; cdr3_aa: CASSLGIHTDTQYF
j_call: TRBJ1-5; d_call: -; v_call: TRBV7-2; clone_size: few; cdr3_nt: TGTGCCAGCAGCCCGAGACTCTCCGGGGATCAGCCCCAGCATTTT; cdr3_aa: CASSPRLSGDQPQHF
j_call: TRBJ1-2; d_call: -; v_call: TRBV7-2; clone_size: -; cdr3_nt: TGTGCCAGCAGCTTATCAGGGCATGAACGAGGCTACACCTTC; cdr3_aa: CASSLSGHERGYTF
j_call: TRBJ1-5; d_call: TRBD1; v_call: TRBV7-2; clone_size: -; cdr3_nt: TGTGCCAGCAGCGGCGGACAGGCACATCAGCCCCAGCATTTT; cdr3_aa: CASSGGQAHQPQHF
j_call: TRBJ1-2; d_call: -; v_call: TRBV7-3; clone_size: -; cdr3_nt: TGTGCCAGCAGCTCAGGGCTTGGCTACACCTTC; cdr3_aa: CASSSGLGYTF
j_call: TRBJ2-3; d_call: -; v_call: TRBV6-2/TRBV6-3; clone_size: -; cdr3_nt: TGTGCCAGCAGTTACGAGGGCAGGGGGGCAGATACGCAGTATTTT; cdr3_aa: CASSYEGRGADTQYF
j_call: TRBJ1-2; d_call: TRBD1; v_call: TRBV9; clone_size: -; cdr3_nt: TGTGCCAGCAGCGTGGGACAGGGGGCCGTGTTAAACTATGGCTACACCTTC; cdr3_aa: CASSVGQGAVLNYGYTF
j_call: TRBJ2-1; d_call: -; v_call: TRBV7-3; clone_size: -; cdr3_nt: TGTGCCAGCAGCAATAGGGGAGCGGCAGGGGTATCCTACAATGAGCAGTTCTTC; cdr3_aa: CASSNRGAAGVSYNEQFF
j_call: TRBJ1-2; d_call: -; v_call: TRBV20-1; clone_size: -; cdr3_nt: TGCAGTGCTTTGAAGAACAGAAACTATGGCTACACCTTC; cdr3_aa: CSALKNRNYGYTF
j_call: TRBJ2-4; d_call: -; v_call: TRBV2; clone_size: -; cdr3_nt: TGTGCCAGCAGTGAGGACATTCAGTACTTC; cdr3_aa: CASSEDIQYF
j_call: TRBJ1-1; d_call: TRBD1; v_call: TRBV12-3/TRBV12-4; clone_size: -; cdr3_nt: TGTGCCAGCAGCAACTTCAGGGGAGGGGGCATAACTGAAGCTTTCTTT; cdr3_aa: CASSNFRGGGITEAFF
j_call: TRBJ1-2; d_call: TRBD1; v_call: TRBV15; clone_size: -; cdr3_nt: TGTGCCACCAGCAGAGATTTAACAGGGGTCTACGGCTACACCTTC; cdr3_aa: CATSRDLTGVYGYTF
j_call: TRBJ2-1; d_call: TRBD2; v_call: TRBV7-6; clone_size: -; cdr3_nt: TGTGCCAGCTGGAACAGCGGGGGGGCAAGCTACAATGAGCAGTTCTTC; cdr3_aa: CASWNSGGASYNEQFF
j_call: TRBJ2-5; d_call: TRBD2; v_call: TRBV19; clone_size: -; cdr3_nt: TGTGCCAGTAGTATAGGTTCGGGAGGGGAGACCCAGTACTTC; cdr3_aa: CASSIGSGGETQYF
j_call: TRBJ2-5; d_call: TRBD2; v_call: TRBV20-1; clone_size: -; cdr3_nt: TGCAGTGCTAGAGAGGACGGCGGGGGGGAGACCCAGTACTTC; cdr3_aa: CSAREDGGGETQYF
j_call: TRBJ2-1; d_call: -; v_call: TRBV2; clone_size: -; cdr3_nt: TGTGCCAGCAGGTTAGTGAGTGAGCAGTTCTTC; cdr3_aa: CASRLVSEQFF
j_call: TRBJ2-1; d_call: TRBD2; v_call: TRBV12-3/TRBV12-4; clone_size: -; cdr3_nt: TGCGCCAGCAGTCCCCTAGCGGGGACCTCCTACAATGAGCAGTTCTTC; cdr3_aa: CASSPLAGTSYNEQFF
j_call: TRBJ2-5; d_call: TRBD1; v_call: TRBV12-3/TRBV12-4; clone_size: -; cdr3_nt: TGTGCCAGCACCTCGACAGGGGGACAAGAGACCCAGTACTTC; cdr3_aa: CASTSTGGQETQYF
j_call: TRBJ1-5; d_call: -; v_call: TRBV29-1; clone_size: -; cdr3_nt: TGCAGCGTTGCCGGCAGAAGGGATCAGCCCCAGCATTTT; cdr3_aa: CSVAGRRDQPQHF
j_call: TRBJ2-1; d_call: -; v_call: TRBV12-3/TRBV12-4; clone_size: -; cdr3_nt: TGTGCCAGCAGTTTTGTCGGGGGTCTCAATGAGCAGTTCTTC; cdr3_aa: CASSFVGGLNEQFF
j_call: TRBJ2-1; d_call: -; v_call: TRBV12-3/TRBV12-4; clone_size: few; cdr3_nt: TGTGCCAGCGGGGACCATGACATCCCCTACAATGGGCAGTTCTTC; cdr3_aa: CASGDHDIPYNGQFF
j_call: TRBJ1-5; d_call: -; v_call: TRBV4-3; clone_size: few; cdr3_nt: TGCGCCAGCAGCCAAGGGCAGGGCCAGCCCCAGCATTTT; cdr3_aa: CASSQGQGQPQHF
j_call: TRBJ1-2; d_call: -; v_call: TRBV7-9; clone_size: -; cdr3_nt: TGTGCCAGCAGCACCGACGGGTGGGGTGATGGCTACACCTTC; cdr3_aa: CASSTDGWGDGYTF
j_call: TRBJ1-6; d_call: TRBD1; v_call: TRBV12-3/TRBV12-4; clone_size: -; cdr3_nt: TGTGCCAGCAGCAGGACAGGCTTGGATAATTCACCCCTCCACTTT; cdr3_aa: CASSRTGLDNSPLHF
j_call: TRBJ2-3; d_call: -; v_call: TRBV7-2; clone_size: -; cdr3_nt: TGTGCCAGCAGCCCGGGCCTACGGGGATACACAGATACGCAGTATTTT; cdr3_aa: CASSPGLRGYTDTQYF
j_call: TRBJ2-2; d_call: -; v_call: TRBV4-1; clone_size: -; cdr3_nt: TGCGCCAGCAGCCAAGATTTCCTCACCGGGGAGCTGTTTTTT; cdr3_aa: CASSQDFLTGELFF
j_call: TRBJ2-7; d_call: -; v_call: TRBV7-2; clone_size: once; cdr3_nt: TGTGCCAGCAGCTTAGTTAGAGGGAGAGGGGCCGAGCAGTACTTC; cdr3_aa: CASSLVRGRGAEQYF
j_call: TRBJ2-1; d_call: -; v_call: TRBV25-1; clone_size: -; cdr3_nt: TGTGCCAGCAGTGAATTTGGACTGGGGGCGAATGAGCAGTTCTTC; cdr3_aa: CASSEFGLGANEQFF
j_call: TRBJ1-2; d_call: -; v_call: TRBV5-1; clone_size: -; cdr3_nt: TGCGCCAGCAGCTTGGTGGGGGCTGGCTACACCTTC; cdr3_aa: CASSLVGAGYTF
j_call: TRBJ2-7; d_call: TRBD1; v_call: TRBV9; clone_size: -; cdr3_nt: TGTGCCAGCAGCGCCTCCGGGACAGGGGGTTTCTACGAGCAGTACTTC; cdr3_aa: CASSASGTGGFYEQYF
j_call: TRBJ2-1; d_call: TRBD1; v_call: TRBV7-8; clone_size: -; cdr3_nt: TGTGCCAGCAGCTCAGACCGACAGGGGTACAATGAGCAGTTCTTC; cdr3_aa: CASSSDRQGYNEQFF
j_call: TRBJ2-5; d_call: -; v_call: TRBV13; clone_size: few; cdr3_nt: TGTGCCAGCAGCTTAGGCAGGTTGGGGGAGCAGTACTTC; cdr3_aa: CASSLGRLGEQYF
j_call: TRBJ1-2; d_call: -; v_call: TRBV29-1; clone_size: -; cdr3_nt: TGCAGCGTTGAAGGGTTGGCAGGGACGGGGCGCTATGGCTACACCTTC; cdr3_aa: CSVEGLAGTGRYGYTF
j_call: TRBJ2-5; d_call: TRBD1; v_call: TRBV11-1; clone_size: -; cdr3_nt: TGTGCCAGCAGTAACGACAGGGTGGGGACCCAGTACTTC; cdr3_aa: CASSNDRVGTQYF
j_call: TRBJ2-5; d_call: TRBD1; v_call: TRBV7-2; clone_size: few; cdr3_nt: TGTGCCAGCAGCCCCGGACGGGACAGGGAGGGGAGAGAGACCCAGTACTTC; cdr3_aa: CASSPGRDREGRETQYF
j_call: TRBJ2-5; d_call: -; v_call: TRBV6-6; clone_size: -; cdr3_nt: TGTGCCAGCAGTTACCTACGACAGCAAGAGACCCAGTACTTC; cdr3_aa: CASSYLRQQETQYF